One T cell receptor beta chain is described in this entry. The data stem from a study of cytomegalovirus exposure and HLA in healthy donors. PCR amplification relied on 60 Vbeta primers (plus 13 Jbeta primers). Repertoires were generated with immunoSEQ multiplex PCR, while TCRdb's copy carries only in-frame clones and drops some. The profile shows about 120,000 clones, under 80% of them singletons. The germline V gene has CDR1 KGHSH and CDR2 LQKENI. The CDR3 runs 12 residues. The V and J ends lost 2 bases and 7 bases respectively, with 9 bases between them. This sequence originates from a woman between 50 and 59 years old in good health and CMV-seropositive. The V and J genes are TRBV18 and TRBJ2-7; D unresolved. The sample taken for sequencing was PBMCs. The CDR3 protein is CASSPAEWEQYF. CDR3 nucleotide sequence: TGTGCCAGCTCACCAGCTGAGTGGGAGCAGTACTTC. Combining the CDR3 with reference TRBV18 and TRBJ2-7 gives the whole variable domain NAGVMQNPRHLVRRRGQEARLRCSPMKGHSHVYWYRQLPEEGLKFMVYLQKENIIDESGMPKERFSAEFPKEGPSILRIQQVVRGDSAAYFCASSPAEWEQYFGPGTRLTVT.